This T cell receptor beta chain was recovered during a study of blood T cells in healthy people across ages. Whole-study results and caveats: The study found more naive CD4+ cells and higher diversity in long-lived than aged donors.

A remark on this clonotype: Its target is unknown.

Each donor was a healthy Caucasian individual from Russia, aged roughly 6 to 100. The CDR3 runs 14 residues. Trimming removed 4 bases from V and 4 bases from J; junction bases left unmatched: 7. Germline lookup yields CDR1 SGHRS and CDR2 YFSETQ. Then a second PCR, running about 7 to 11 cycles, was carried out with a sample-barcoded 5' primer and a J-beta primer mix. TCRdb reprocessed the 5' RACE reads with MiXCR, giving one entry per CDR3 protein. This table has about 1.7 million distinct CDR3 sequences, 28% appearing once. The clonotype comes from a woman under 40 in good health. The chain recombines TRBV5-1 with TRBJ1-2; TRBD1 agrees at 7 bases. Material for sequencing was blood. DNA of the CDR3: TGCGCCAGCAGCCCTGAGGGGGCCGCCTATGGCTACACCTTC. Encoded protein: CASSPEGAAYGYTF.